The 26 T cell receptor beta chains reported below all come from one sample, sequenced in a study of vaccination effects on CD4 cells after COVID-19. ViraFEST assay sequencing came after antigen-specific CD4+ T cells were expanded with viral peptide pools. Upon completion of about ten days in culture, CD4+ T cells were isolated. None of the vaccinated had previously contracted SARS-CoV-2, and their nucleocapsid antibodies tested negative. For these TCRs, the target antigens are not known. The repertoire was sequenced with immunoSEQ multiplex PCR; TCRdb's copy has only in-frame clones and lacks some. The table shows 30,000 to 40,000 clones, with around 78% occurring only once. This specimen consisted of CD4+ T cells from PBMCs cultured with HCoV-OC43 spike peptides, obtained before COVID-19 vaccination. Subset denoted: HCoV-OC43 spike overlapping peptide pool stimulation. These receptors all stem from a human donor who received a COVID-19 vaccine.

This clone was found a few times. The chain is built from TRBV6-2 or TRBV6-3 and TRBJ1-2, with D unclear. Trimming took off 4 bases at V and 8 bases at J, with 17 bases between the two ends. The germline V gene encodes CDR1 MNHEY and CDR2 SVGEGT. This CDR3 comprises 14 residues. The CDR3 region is CASSSPTDQRGYTF. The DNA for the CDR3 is TGTGCCAGCAGTTCCCCGACGGACCAACGCGGCTACACCTTC.

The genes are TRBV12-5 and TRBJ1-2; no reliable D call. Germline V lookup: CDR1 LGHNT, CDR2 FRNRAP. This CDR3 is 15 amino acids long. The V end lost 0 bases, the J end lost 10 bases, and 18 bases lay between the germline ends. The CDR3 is CASGLVHGKSIYYTF. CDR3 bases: TGTGCTAGTGGTTTGGTACATGGGAAGTCAATATACTACACCTTC.

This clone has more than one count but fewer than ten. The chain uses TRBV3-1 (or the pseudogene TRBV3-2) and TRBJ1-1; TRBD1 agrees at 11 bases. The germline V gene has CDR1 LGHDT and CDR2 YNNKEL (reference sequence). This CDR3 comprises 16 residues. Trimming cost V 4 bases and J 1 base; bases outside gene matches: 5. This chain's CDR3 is CASSPRTGGPNTEAFF. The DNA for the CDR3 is TGTGCCAGCAGCCCCCGGACAGGGGGCCCGAACACTGAAGCTTTCTTT.

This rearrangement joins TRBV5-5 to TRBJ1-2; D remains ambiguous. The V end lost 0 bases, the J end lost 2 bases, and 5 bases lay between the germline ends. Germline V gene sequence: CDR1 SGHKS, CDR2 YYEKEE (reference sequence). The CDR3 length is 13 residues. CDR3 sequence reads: CASSLGPNYGYTF. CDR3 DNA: TGTGCCAGCAGCTTGGGTCCGAACTATGGCTACACCTTC.

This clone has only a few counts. In nucleotides, the CDR3 is TGCAGCGTCCTGGGGTTAAACACTGAAGCTTTCTTT. It is translated as CSVLGLNTEAFF. The chain carries TRBV29-1 and TRBJ1-1; D is undetermined. V was cut by 6 bases and J by 2 bases, with 10 bases left in between. The CDR3 has 12 amino acids. The V gene's germline CDR1 is SQVTM and CDR2 ANQGSEA.

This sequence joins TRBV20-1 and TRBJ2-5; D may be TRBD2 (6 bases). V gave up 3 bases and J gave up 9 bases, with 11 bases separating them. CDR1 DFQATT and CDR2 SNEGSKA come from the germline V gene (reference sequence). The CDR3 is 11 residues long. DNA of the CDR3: TGCAGTGCTAGTTATTCGGGAGCCCAGTACTTC. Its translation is CSASYSGAQYF.

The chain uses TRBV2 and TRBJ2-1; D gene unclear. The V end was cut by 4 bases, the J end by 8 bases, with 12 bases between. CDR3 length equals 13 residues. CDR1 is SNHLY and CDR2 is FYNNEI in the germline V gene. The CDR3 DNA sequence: TGTGCCAGCAGTGGGGCGGACCGACATGAGCAGTTCTTC. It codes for CASSGADRHEQFF.

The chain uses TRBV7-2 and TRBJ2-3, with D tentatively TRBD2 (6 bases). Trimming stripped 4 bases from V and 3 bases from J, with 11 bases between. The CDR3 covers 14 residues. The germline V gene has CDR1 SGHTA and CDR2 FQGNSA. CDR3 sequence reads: CASSWDFQTDTQYF. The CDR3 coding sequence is TGTGCCAGCAGCTGGGACTTCCAGACAGATACGCAGTATTTT.

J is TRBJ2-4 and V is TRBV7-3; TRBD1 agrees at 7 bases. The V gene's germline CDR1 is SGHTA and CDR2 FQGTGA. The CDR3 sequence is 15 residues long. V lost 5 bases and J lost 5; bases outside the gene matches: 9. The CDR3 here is CASSLNPGQENIQYF. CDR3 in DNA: TGTGCCAGCAGCCTTAATCCAGGACAGGAAAACATTCAGTACTTC. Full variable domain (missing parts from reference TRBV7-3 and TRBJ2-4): GAGVSQTPSNKVTEKGKYVELRCDPISGHTALYWYRQSLGQGPEFLIYFQGTGAADDSGLPNDRFFAVRPEGSVSTLKIQRTERGDSAVYLCASSLNPGQENIQYFGAGTRLSVL.

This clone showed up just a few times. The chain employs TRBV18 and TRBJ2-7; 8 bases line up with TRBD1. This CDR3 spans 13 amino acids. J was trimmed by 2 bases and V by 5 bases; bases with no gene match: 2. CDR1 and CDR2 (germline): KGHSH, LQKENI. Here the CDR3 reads CASSEDRAYEQYF. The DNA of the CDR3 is TGTGCCAGCTCAGAGGACAGGGCCTACGAGCAGTACTTC.

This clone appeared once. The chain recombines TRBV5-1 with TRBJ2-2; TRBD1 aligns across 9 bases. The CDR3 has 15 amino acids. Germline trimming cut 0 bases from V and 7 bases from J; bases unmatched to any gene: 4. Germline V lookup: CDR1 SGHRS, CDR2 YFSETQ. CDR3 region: CASSLGQGVNGELFF. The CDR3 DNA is TGCGCCAGCAGCTTGGGACAGGGGGTAAACGGGGAGCTGTTTTTT.

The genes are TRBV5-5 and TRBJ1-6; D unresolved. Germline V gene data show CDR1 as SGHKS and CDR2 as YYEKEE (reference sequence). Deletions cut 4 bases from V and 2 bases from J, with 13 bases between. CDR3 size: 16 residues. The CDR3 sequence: CASSPPAGAYNSPLHF. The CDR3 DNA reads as TGTGCCAGCAGCCCCCCTGCGGGCGCCTATAATTCACCCCTCCACTTT. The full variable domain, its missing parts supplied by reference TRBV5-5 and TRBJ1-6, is DAGVTQSPTHLIKTRGQQVTLRCSPISGHKSVSWYQQVLGQGPQFIFQYYEKEERGRGNFPDRFSARQFPNYSSELNVNALLLGDSALYLCASSPPAGAYNSPLHFGNGTRLTVT.

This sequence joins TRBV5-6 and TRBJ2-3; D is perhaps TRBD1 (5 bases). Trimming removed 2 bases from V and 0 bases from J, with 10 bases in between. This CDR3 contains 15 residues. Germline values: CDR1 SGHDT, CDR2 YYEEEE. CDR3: CASSLGGASTDTQYF. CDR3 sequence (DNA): TGTGCCAGCAGCTTAGGTGGGGCTAGCACAGATACGCAGTATTTT.

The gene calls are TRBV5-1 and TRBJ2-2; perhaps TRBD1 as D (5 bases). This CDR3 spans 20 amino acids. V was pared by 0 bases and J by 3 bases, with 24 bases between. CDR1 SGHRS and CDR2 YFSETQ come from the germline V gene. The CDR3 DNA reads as TGCGCCAGCAGCTTGGAGGGGAAGCGTTCAACCCTAAGGGACACCGGGGAGCTGTTTTTT. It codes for CASSLEGKRSTLRDTGELFF.

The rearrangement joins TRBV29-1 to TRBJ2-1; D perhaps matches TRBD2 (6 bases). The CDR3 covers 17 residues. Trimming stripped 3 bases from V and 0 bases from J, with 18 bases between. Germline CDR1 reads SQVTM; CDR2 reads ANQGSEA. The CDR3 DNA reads TGCAGCGTTGAGGGGGGACCTACCTCAAACTCCTACAATGAGCAGTTCTTC. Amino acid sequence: CSVEGGPTSNSYNEQFF.

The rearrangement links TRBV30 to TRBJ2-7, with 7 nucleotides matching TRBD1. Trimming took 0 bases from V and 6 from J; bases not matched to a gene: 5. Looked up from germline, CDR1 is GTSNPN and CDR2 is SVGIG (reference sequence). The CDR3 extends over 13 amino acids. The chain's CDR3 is CAWSVGTVSEQYF. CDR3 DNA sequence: TGTGCCTGGAGTGTAGGGACAGTGAGCGAGCAGTACTTC.

The CDR3 spells CASSLGRFTDTQYF. CDR3 nucleotide sequence: TGCGCCAGCAGCTTGGGGCGGTTCACAGATACGCAGTATTTT. This rearrangement joins TRBV5-1 to TRBJ2-3; no clear D gene. The germline gives CDR1 SGHRS, CDR2 YFSETQ. V lost 0 bases, J lost 2 bases, and 7 bases lay in between. The CDR3 has 14 amino acids.

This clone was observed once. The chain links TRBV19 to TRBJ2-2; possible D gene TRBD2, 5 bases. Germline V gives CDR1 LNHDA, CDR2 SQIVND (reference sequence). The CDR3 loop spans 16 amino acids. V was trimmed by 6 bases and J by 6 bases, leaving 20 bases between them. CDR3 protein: CASSSLGRGYPGELFF. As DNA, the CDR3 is TGTGCCAGTAGCTCTCTAGGACGCGGGTACCCCGGGGAGCTGTTTTTT.

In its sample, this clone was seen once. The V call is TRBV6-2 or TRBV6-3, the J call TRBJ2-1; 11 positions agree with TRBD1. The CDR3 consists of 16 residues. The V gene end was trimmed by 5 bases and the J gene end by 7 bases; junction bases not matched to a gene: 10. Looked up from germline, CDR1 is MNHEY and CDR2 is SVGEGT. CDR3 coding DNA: TGTGCCAGCAGTGACCAGTGGGGACAGGGGGAGAATGAGCAGTTCTTC. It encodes CASSDQWGQGENEQFF.

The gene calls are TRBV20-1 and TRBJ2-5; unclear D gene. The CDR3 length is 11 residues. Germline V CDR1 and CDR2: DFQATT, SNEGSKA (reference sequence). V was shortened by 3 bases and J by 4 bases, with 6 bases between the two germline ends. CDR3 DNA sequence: TGCAGTGCTAGTTGGGGAGAGACCCAGTACTTC. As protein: CSASWGETQYF.

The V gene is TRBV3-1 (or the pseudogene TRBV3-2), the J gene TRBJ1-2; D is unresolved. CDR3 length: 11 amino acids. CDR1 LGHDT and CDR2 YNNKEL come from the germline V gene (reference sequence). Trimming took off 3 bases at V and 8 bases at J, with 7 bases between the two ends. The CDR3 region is CASSQVGGYTF. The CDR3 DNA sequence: TGTGCCAGCAGCCAGGTCGGGGGCTACACCTTC.

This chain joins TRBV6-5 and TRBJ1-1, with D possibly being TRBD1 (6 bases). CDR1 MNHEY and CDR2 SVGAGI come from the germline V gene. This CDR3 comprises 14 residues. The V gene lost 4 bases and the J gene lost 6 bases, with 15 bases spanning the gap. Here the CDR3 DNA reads TGTGCCAGCAGTTTATACGGGACACAAGCTGAAGCTTTCTTT. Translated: CASSLYGTQAEAFF.

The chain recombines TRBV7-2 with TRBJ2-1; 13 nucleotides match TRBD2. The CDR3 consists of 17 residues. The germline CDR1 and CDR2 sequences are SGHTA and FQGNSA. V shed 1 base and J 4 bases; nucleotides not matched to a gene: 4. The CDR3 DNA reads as TGTGCCAGCAGCTTAGTTACTAGCGGGAGGGGGTACAATGAGCAGTTCTTC. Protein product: CASSLVTSGRGYNEQFF.

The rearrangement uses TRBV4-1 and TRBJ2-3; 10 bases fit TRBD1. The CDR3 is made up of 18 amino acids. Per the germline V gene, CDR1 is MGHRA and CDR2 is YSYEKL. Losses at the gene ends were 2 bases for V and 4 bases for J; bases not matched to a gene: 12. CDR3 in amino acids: CASSQTHRTGGRADTQYF. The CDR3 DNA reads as TGCGCCAGCAGCCAAACCCATAGGACAGGGGGAAGAGCAGATACGCAGTATTTT.

The CDR3 nucleotides read TGTGCCAGCAGCAAAGGCCGCGGACAGGGGTTAAACACCATATATTTT. It encodes CASSKGRGQGLNTIYF. The V gene is TRBV21-1, the J gene TRBJ1-3; the D call in the table, TRBD1, was not verified against the DNA. TRBV21-1 is recorded as a pseudogene. CDR3 size: 16 residues.

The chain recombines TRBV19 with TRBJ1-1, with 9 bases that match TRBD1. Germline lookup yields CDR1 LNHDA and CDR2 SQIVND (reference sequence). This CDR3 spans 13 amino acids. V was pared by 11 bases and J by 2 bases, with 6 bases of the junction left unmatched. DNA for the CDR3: TGTGCCTCGAGACAGGGGGGTAACACTGAAGCTTTCTTT. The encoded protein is CASRQGGNTEAFF.